This T cell receptor (beta chain) was documented in a study of CD8+ T cells in alopecia areata. About the study: Oral tofacitinib, 5 to 10 mg twice daily, was given in an open-label trial. Points from the study as a whole: Alphabeta T cells residing in normal skin are also sequenced in scalp samples. In lesional scalp, particularly from alopecia totalis/universalis, clonality was higher than in normal scalp.

Sorted populations comprised CD4+ and CD8+ T cells obtained from PBMCs. RNA was isolated and reverse transcribed to cDNA, the sequencing template. The table came from immunoSEQ multiplex PCR; TCRdb's copy has only in-frame clones and leaves some out. The data show around 140,000 clones, with 40% to 55% seen just once and less than 1% held by the top ten. Regarding this clone: What it binds is not known.

The TCR was taken from a human donor with alopecia areata. Sequenced material: CD4+ T cells sorted from blood, taken at week 0.

DNA for the CDR3: TGTGCCAGCAGTGAAGTGGGCAGGGTCGGAGGCTACACCTTC. This encodes CASSEVGRVGGYTF. The chain links TRBV2 to TRBJ1-2, with a possible D match to TRBD1 (5 bases). V lost 1 base, J lost 8 bases, and 14 bases lay in between. Germline assignment: CDR1 SNHLY and CDR2 FYNNEI. The CDR3 spans 14 residues.